The 17 T cell receptor beta chains below come from one sample, sequenced in a study of cytomegalovirus exposure and HLA in healthy donors. Use of 60 Vbeta and 13 Jbeta primers characterized the PCR. Here immunoSEQ multiplex PCR was the method, and the copy in TCRdb shows in-frame clones only, minus some. This sample has about 110,000 clones; 60% to 85% occur once, and the top ten carry 1% to 1.5%. Sequenced: PBMCs. The receptors stem from a man aged 35 to 55 in good health and CMV-seronegative.

This clone was recorded only once. The gene calls are TRBV4-2 and TRBJ2-2; TRBD1 matches 9 bases. Trimming at V came to 2 bases and at J to 4 bases, leaving 2 bases not matched to a gene. Germline CDR1 is LGHNA and CDR2 is YNFKEQ. This CDR3 is built from 15 residues. As DNA, the CDR3 is TGTGCCAGCAGCCAACCGACAGGGGGCACCGGGGAGCTGTTTTTT. It yields the protein CASSQPTGGTGELFF.

This clone was found once. The chain is built from TRBV7-6 and TRBJ1-2; D perhaps matches TRBD1 (6 bases). Trimming took off 5 bases at V and 1 base at J, with 8 bases between the two ends. CDR1 and CDR2 (germline): SGHVS, FNYEAQ. The CDR3 loop spans 13 amino acids. The CDR3 DNA is TGTGCCAGCAGCATGGGACATAACTATGGCTACACCTTC. Its protein is CASSMGHNYGYTF.

This chain joins TRBV11-2 and TRBJ2-7; D is unclear. Germline V gene data show CDR1 as SGHAT and CDR2 as FQNNGV. This CDR3 spans 16 amino acids. Trimming took off 0 bases at V and 3 bases at J, with 15 bases between the two ends. Written as DNA, the CDR3 is TGTGCCAGCAGCTTAGATCGTTTCCCCAGGCGCTACGAGCAGTACTTC. This codes for CASSLDRFPRRYEQYF.

V and J are TRBV5-4 and TRBJ2-5; D perhaps matches TRBD2 (6 bases). The V end lost 3 bases, the J end lost 1 base, and 16 bases lay between the germline ends. The CDR3 is made up of 16 amino acids. Germline V gives CDR1 SGHNT, CDR2 YYREEE (reference sequence). CDR3 sequence reads: CASSSAFGGAQETQYF. In DNA, the CDR3 is TGTGCCAGCAGCTCGGCCTTCGGGGGAGCCCAAGAGACCCAGTACTTC.

With regard to this clone: A read error may account for a junction end that differs from germline. This chain links TRBV7-9 with TRBJ2-7; 9 bases fit TRBD1. CDR3 size: 15 residues. CDR1 is SEHNR, CDR2 FQNEAQ, per germline (reference sequence). The CDR3 region is CSSSSILGQGYEQYF. The CDR3, as DNA: TGTTCCAGCAGCTCGATTTTGGGACAGGGCTACGAGCAGTACTTC. The complete variable domain, with remaining parts taken from reference TRBV7-9 and TRBJ2-7, reads DTGVSQNPRHKITKRGQNVTFRCDPISEHNRLYWYRQTLGQGPEFLTYFQNEAQLEKSRLLSDRFSAERPKGSFSTLEIQRTEQGDSAMYLCSSSSILGQGYEQYFGPGTRLTVT.

The chain couples TRBV27 to TRBJ2-7, with 8 nucleotides matching TRBD2. The CDR3 covers 14 residues. CDR1 and CDR2 from the germline V gene are MNHEY and SMNVEV (reference sequence). Trimming cost V 11 bases and J 2 bases; bases outside gene matches: 11. The CDR3 nucleotides are TGTGCCGCGGGGGGCGGGCCCAACCCCTACGAGCAGTACTTC. Translated, it gives CAAGGGPNPYEQYF.

The chain combines TRBV6-5 with TRBJ1-5; possibly TRBD1 for D (5 bases). The CDR3 consists of 16 residues. Per the germline V gene, CDR1 is MNHEY and CDR2 is SVGAGI. V lost 4 bases, J lost 6 bases, and 19 bases lay in between. The chain's CDR3 is CASSSYGTGRGQPQHF. Written as DNA, the CDR3 is TGTGCCAGCAGTTCATATGGCACAGGTAGAGGTCAGCCCCAGCATTTT.

The rearrangement links TRBV27 to TRBJ2-2; 9 bases are shared with TRBD2. J was trimmed by 0 bases and V by 7 bases; bases with no gene match: 9. The CDR3 is 17 residues long. The germline V gene encodes CDR1 MNHEY and CDR2 SMNVEV (reference sequence). The CDR3 DNA follows: TGTGCCAGCACCTTGGCCCTAGCGGGATCGAACACCGGGGAGCTGTTTTTT. It specifies CASTLALAGSNTGELFF.

A single count supports this clone. The sample carries other DNA sequences with the same CDR3. The chain has TRBV19 and TRBJ2-7; 11 bases map to TRBD1. The CDR3 runs 14 residues. Unmatched junction bases numbered 3, after V lost 5 bases and J lost 3 bases. Germline V CDR1 and CDR2: LNHDA, SQIVND (reference sequence). Written as DNA, the CDR3 is TGTGCCAGTAGTGGAGGGACAGGGGGCTACGAGCAGTACTTC. Translating it yields CASSGGTGGYEQYF. Based on the CDR3 plus reference TRBV19 and TRBJ2-7, the full variable domain is DGGITQSPKYLFRKEGQNVTLSCEQNLNHDAMYWYRQDPGQGLRLIYYSQIVNDFQKGDIAEGYSVSREKKESFPLTVTSAQKNPTAFYLCASSGGTGGYEQYFGPGTRLTVT.

The count of this clone is one. The rearrangement links TRBV2 to TRBJ2-7, with D perhaps matching TRBD2 (6 bases). The ends were cut back, 1 base at V and 1 base at J, with 8 bases in the middle. This CDR3 comprises 14 residues. Germline-derived CDR1 and CDR2 are SNHLY and FYNNEI. This CDR3 is CASSEGSGSYEQYF. Here the CDR3 DNA reads TGTGCCAGCAGTGAAGGTAGCGGTTCCTACGAGCAGTACTTC.

This rearrangement joins TRBV19 to TRBJ1-1; 8 nucleotides agree with TRBD1. CDR1 is LNHDA and CDR2 is SQIVND in the germline V gene (reference sequence). The V segment lost 5 bases and the J segment 4 bases; nucleotides outside the gene matches: 6. The CDR3 extends over 14 amino acids. The CDR3 DNA reads TGTGCCAGTAGTCGTCTCACAGGGGGCACTGAAGCTTTCTTT. Its protein is CASSRLTGGTEAFF.

The chain has TRBV18 and TRBJ1-4; 9 bases match TRBD1. CDR3 length: 16 amino acids. CDR1 and CDR2 (germline): KGHSH, LQKENI. With 1 base clipped from V and 8 bases from J, the junction kept 8 bases outside the gene matches. The CDR3 sequence is CASSPRVQGAREKLFF. The CDR3 coding sequence is TGTGCCAGCTCACCACGAGTACAGGGGGCCAGGGAAAAACTGTTTTTT.

The rearrangement joins TRBV5-1 to TRBJ2-3, with TRBD2 identical over 12 bases. Unmatched junction bases numbered 13, after V lost 6 bases and J lost 5 bases. Germline V lookup: CDR1 SGHRS, CDR2 YFSETQ. This CDR3 is built from 17 residues. CDR3 in DNA: TGCGCCAGCACCCCCGGGGAGCTAGCGGGGGGGAAAGATACGCAGTATTTT. Encoded protein: CASTPGELAGGKDTQYF.

The chain joins TRBV7-6 to TRBJ2-7; TRBD2 aligns across 14 bases. The length of the CDR3 is 16 residues. The V segment lost 5 bases and the J segment 4 bases; nucleotides outside the gene matches: 7. The germline gives CDR1 SGHVS, CDR2 FNYEAQ. The CDR3 region has the DNA TGTGCCAGCAGCGTGGGACTAGCGGGGGAAGGTTACGAGCAGTACTTC. Its protein is CASSVGLAGEGYEQYF.

The chain uses TRBV6-5 and TRBJ2-1; a possible D gene is TRBD1 (6 bases). V lost 0 bases and J lost 10, with 10 bases in between. Germline V CDR1 and CDR2: MNHEY, SVGAGI. CDR3 length: 13 amino acids. The DNA of the CDR3 is TGTGCCAGCAGTTACTCAGGGGGTGGCGAGCAGTTCTTC. Translated, it gives CASSYSGGGEQFF.

This chain joins TRBV7-9 and TRBJ1-5; no clear D gene. V was shortened by 3 bases and J by 4 bases, with 7 bases between the two germline ends. Germline V gene lookup returns CDR1 SEHNR and CDR2 FQNEAQ (reference sequence). CDR3 length: 13 amino acids. The CDR3 loop is CASSFGGNQPQHF. CDR3 DNA sequence: TGTGCCAGCAGCTTCGGAGGGAATCAGCCCCAGCATTTT.

This chain joins TRBV29-1 and TRBJ2-5; possible D gene TRBD2, 5 bases. Germline V CDR1 and CDR2: SQVTM, ANQGSEA. V was shortened by 4 bases and J by 2 bases, with 8 bases between the two germline ends. This CDR3 comprises 12 residues. For the CDR3, the DNA is TGCAGCGTTGCGGGATTGCAAGAGACCCAGTACTTC. Translation: CSVAGLQETQYF.